Below are 2 T cell receptor beta chains sequenced from a single sample in a study of regulatory T cells in long-lasting Graves disease. Libraries of TCR beta came from iRepertoire HTBI primers plus Arm-PCR of CDR3 regions. Using its own MiXCR run on the multiplex PCR reads, TCRdb lists one record per CDR3 protein. The sample consists of around 450,000 distinct CDR3 sequences, 15% of them appearing once. Time point here: newly diagnosed GD, antithyroid drugs for less than 3 months. PBMCs were the source of the RNA used for TCR sequencing. These sequences were also reported in another study, on T cells in Graves' hyperthyroidism and ophthalmopathy.

Specimen: peripheral blood mononuclear cells (PBMCs), collected at new diagnosis, from a patient treated with antithyroid drugs. These receptor sequences come from a woman aged 25-40 years with Graves disease.

Many counts were recorded for this clonotype. V and J are TRBV7-9 and TRBJ1-1; D call uncertain. V was trimmed by 3 bases and J by 8 bases, leaving 7 bases between them. Germline V gene lookup returns CDR1 SEHNR and CDR2 FQNEAQ (reference sequence). The CDR3 covers 11 residues. This chain's CDR3 is CASSLSPEAFF. The CDR3 DNA follows: TGTGCCAGCAGCTTGTCGCCCGAAGCTTTCTTT.

The genes are TRBV20-1 and TRBJ2-3; 12 positions agree with TRBD2. V gave up 0 bases and J gave up 5 bases; unmatched junction bases: 6. The CDR3 has 16 amino acids. Per germline, CDR1 DFQATT and CDR2 SNEGSKA (reference sequence). The CDR3 nucleotides are TGCAGTGCTAGAGATCCCACTAGCGGGAGGATAGATACGCAGTATTTT. This sequence encodes CSARDPTSGRIDTQYF.